These T cell receptor beta chains were read from a single sample in a study of cytomegalovirus exposure and HLA in healthy donors. Method: immunoSEQ multiplex PCR; TCRdb's copy keeps in-frame clones and lacks some. This sample carries 80,000 to 95,000 clones, around three quarters of them seen once, and the ten largest clones take over 12%. Sequenced material: PBMCs. These receptor sequences come from a woman aged 50 to 65 in good health and CMV-seropositive. CDR3s include the opening cysteine and the closing phenylalanine or tryptophan. D genes are given only for firm matches. The size entry is marked missing in some rows and otherwise reads once, few, many or a size class.

v_gene: TRBV7-8
j_gene: TRBJ2-1
abundance: few
d_gene: TRBD2
CDR3nt: TGTGCCAGCAGCTTAGGACGGATGGGCGGGAGTCTGTTCTTC
CDR3aa: CASSLGRMGGSLFF

v_gene: TRBV6-5
j_gene: TRBJ2-5
abundance: once
d_gene: -
CDR3nt: TGTGCCAGCAGTTCACGACAGGTGGGAGTAGAGACCCAGTACTTC
CDR3aa: CASSSRQVGVETQYF

v_gene: TRBV18
j_gene: TRBJ2-7
abundance: -
d_gene: -
CDR3nt: TGTGCCAGCTCACCCCAACCTTCTGTGAGATACGAGCAGTACTTC
CDR3aa: CASSPQPSVRYEQYF

v_gene: TRBV5-1
j_gene: TRBJ2-3
abundance: -
d_gene: TRBD2
CDR3nt: TGCGTCAGCAGCCTCACTAGCGCAATCACAGATACGCAGTATTTT
CDR3aa: CVSSLTSAITDTQYF

v_gene: TRBV18
j_gene: TRBJ2-5
abundance: -
d_gene: TRBD2
CDR3nt: TGTGCCAGCTCCAAACAACTAGCGGGAGGTACAGAGACCCAGTACTTC
CDR3aa: CASSKQLAGGTETQYF

v_gene: TRBV5-1
j_gene: TRBJ2-1
abundance: -
d_gene: TRBD2
CDR3nt: TGCGCCAGCAGCCTAAGCGGGAGCTCCTACAATGAGCAGTTCTTC
CDR3aa: CASSLSGSSYNEQFF

v_gene: TRBV19
j_gene: TRBJ1-5
abundance: -
d_gene: -
CDR3nt: TGTGCCATCAGCGACGGGAAAGTGGGGCCCCAGCATTTT
CDR3aa: CAISDGKVGPQHF

v_gene: TRBV5-4
j_gene: TRBJ2-3
abundance: -
d_gene: -
CDR3nt: TGTGCCAGCAGCCCCCCCCTCCGGACAGATACGCAGTATTTT
CDR3aa: CASSPPLRTDTQYF

v_gene: TRBV5-1
j_gene: TRBJ1-2
abundance: few
d_gene: -
CDR3nt: TGCGCCAGCTTTCCCCGTACAGGCAGCTATGGCTACACCTTC
CDR3aa: CASFPRTGSYGYTF

v_gene: TRBV19
j_gene: TRBJ1-3
abundance: -
d_gene: -
CDR3nt: TGTGCCAGTAACTATGGCCACGGCTCCTCTGGAAACACCATATATTTT
CDR3aa: CASNYGHGSSGNTIYF

v_gene: TRBV19
j_gene: TRBJ2-1
abundance: -
d_gene: -
CDR3nt: TGTGCCAGTAGTATAGTCGGCGGCTACAATGAGCAGTTCTTC
CDR3aa: CASSIVGGYNEQFF

v_gene: TRBV9
j_gene: TRBJ2-6
abundance: -
d_gene: TRBD1
CDR3nt: TGTGCCAGCAGCGTAGCCGACAGGGGGTACGGGGCCAACGTCCTGACTTTC
CDR3aa: CASSVADRGYGANVLTF

v_gene: TRBV6-6
j_gene: TRBJ2-7
abundance: -
d_gene: TRBD1
CDR3nt: TGTGCCAGCAGTCCCGGGACAGGGGTGGTGGAGTACTTC
CDR3aa: CASSPGTGVVEYF

v_gene: TRBV28
j_gene: TRBJ1-2
abundance: -
d_gene: TRBD1
CDR3nt: TGTGCCAGCAGCTCACCTTCCGGGACAGGGGGCTTTGGCTACACCTTC
CDR3aa: CASSSPSGTGGFGYTF

v_gene: TRBV5-6
j_gene: TRBJ1-6
abundance: -
d_gene: -
CDR3nt: TGTGCCAGCAGCACGGGAGGACGGCCAGTTAATTCACCCCTCCACTTT
CDR3aa: CASSTGGRPVNSPLHF

v_gene: TRBV10-1
j_gene: TRBJ2-7
abundance: -
d_gene: TRBD1
CDR3nt: TGCGCCAGCAGTGATGCCGGGACAGGGACCTACGAGCAGTACTTC
CDR3aa: CASSDAGTGTYEQYF

v_gene: TRBV28
j_gene: TRBJ1-5
abundance: -
d_gene: -
CDR3nt: TGTGCCAGCAGTCCGACTGACTTGAGCAATCAGCCCCAGCATTTT
CDR3aa: CASSPTDLSNQPQHF

v_gene: TRBV30
j_gene: TRBJ2-2
abundance: -
d_gene: TRBD1
CDR3nt: TGTGCCTGGAGCCGAGGGACAGGGATCACCGGGGAGCTGTTTTTT
CDR3aa: CAWSRGTGITGELFF

v_gene: TRBV19
j_gene: TRBJ2-4
abundance: once
d_gene: -
CDR3nt: TGTGCCAGTAGCCCATCAGGGGACATTCAGTACTTC
CDR3aa: CASSPSGDIQYF

v_gene: TRBV5-6
j_gene: TRBJ2-3
abundance: -
d_gene: -
CDR3nt: TGTGCCAGCAGCCCCGGACACTCGGATACGCAGTATTTT
CDR3aa: CASSPGHSDTQYF

v_gene: TRBV28
j_gene: TRBJ2-7
abundance: -
d_gene: -
CDR3nt: TGTGCCAGCAGAATACAGGGAGAGCAGTACTTC
CDR3aa: CASRIQGEQYF

v_gene: TRBV7-8
j_gene: TRBJ2-7
abundance: -
d_gene: -
CDR3nt: TGTGCCAGCAGCCCCGAAGAGGCTAAACGAACCTACGAGCAGTACTTC
CDR3aa: CASSPEEAKRTYEQYF

v_gene: TRBV9
j_gene: TRBJ1-1
abundance: few
d_gene: -
CDR3nt: TGTGCCAGCAGCGTAGGAAGGGGTGTAGGGACACTGAACACTGAAGCTTTCTTT
CDR3aa: CASSVGRGVGTLNTEAFF

v_gene: TRBV28
j_gene: TRBJ1-5
abundance: once
d_gene: TRBD1
CDR3nt: TGTGCCAGCCGAGGGACAGGGGTTTATCAGCCCCAGCATTTT
CDR3aa: CASRGTGVYQPQHF

v_gene: TRBV7-7
j_gene: TRBJ2-7
abundance: -
d_gene: -
CDR3nt: TGTGCCAGCAGCTATGTGGAAGGGGGAGAGCAGTACTTC
CDR3aa: CASSYVEGGEQYF

v_gene: TRBV28
j_gene: TRBJ2-3
abundance: -
d_gene: TRBD2
CDR3nt: TGTGCCAGCAGCACCTCAGCGGGACTTTCCACAGATACGCAGTATTTT
CDR3aa: CASSTSAGLSTDTQYF

v_gene: TRBV28
j_gene: TRBJ1-1
abundance: -
d_gene: TRBD1
CDR3nt: TGTGCCAGCAGTTCGGACAGGGGGCCTGGGGGGATTTTAAACACTGAAGCTTTCTTT
CDR3aa: CASSSDRGPGGILNTEAFF

v_gene: TRBV28
j_gene: TRBJ1-4
abundance: -
d_gene: -
CDR3nt: TGTGCCAGCAGTTTAGGGATCGGGAAAGCAACTAATGAAAAACTGTTTTTT
CDR3aa: CASSLGIGKATNEKLFF

v_gene: TRBV9
j_gene: TRBJ2-5
abundance: -
d_gene: -
CDR3nt: TGTGCCAGCAGCAGAGGGCCGGGGGCCCAGTACTTC
CDR3aa: CASSRGPGAQYF

v_gene: TRBV13
j_gene: TRBJ1-1
abundance: -
d_gene: -
CDR3nt: TGTGCCAGCAGCTTAGGGGACAGGAACACTGAAGCTTTCTTT
CDR3aa: CASSLGDRNTEAFF

v_gene: TRBV6-5
j_gene: TRBJ2-7
abundance: -
d_gene: -
CDR3nt: TGTGCCACCATAGGGGCCTCCTACGAGCAGTACTTC
CDR3aa: CATIGASYEQYF

v_gene: TRBV15
j_gene: TRBJ1-3
abundance: once
d_gene: -
CDR3nt: TGTGCCACCAGCAGAGATTGGACAGAAGGAAACACCATATATTTT
CDR3aa: CATSRDWTEGNTIYF

v_gene: TRBV6-4
j_gene: TRBJ2-1
abundance: -
d_gene: TRBD2
CDR3nt: TGTGCCAGCAGTGACTCGACTAGCGGGCACAATGAGCAGTTCTTC
CDR3aa: CASSDSTSGHNEQFF

v_gene: TRBV27
j_gene: TRBJ1-1
abundance: -
d_gene: TRBD1
CDR3nt: TGTGCCAGCAGTTCGACAGGGGGAAACACTGAAGCTTTCTTT
CDR3aa: CASSSTGGNTEAFF

v_gene: TRBV19
j_gene: TRBJ2-1
abundance: once
d_gene: -
CDR3nt: TGTGCCAGTAGAGATCAGGGATTGCCCTCCTACAATGAGCAGTTCTTC
CDR3aa: CASRDQGLPSYNEQFF

v_gene: TRBV19
j_gene: TRBJ1-2
abundance: once
d_gene: -
CDR3nt: TGTGCCAGTAGTCAGGGGCAGGGCACTGGCTACACCTTC
CDR3aa: CASSQGQGTGYTF

v_gene: TRBV28
j_gene: TRBJ1-5
abundance: -
d_gene: -
CDR3nt: TGTGCCAGCCGAACGACGGGGATGGATCAGCCCCAGCATTTT
CDR3aa: CASRTTGMDQPQHF

v_gene: TRBV5-6
j_gene: TRBJ1-1
abundance: -
d_gene: -
CDR3nt: TGTGCCAGCAGCCACGGGGGTATGAACACTGAAGCTTTCTTT
CDR3aa: CASSHGGMNTEAFF

v_gene: TRBV5-5
j_gene: TRBJ2-1
abundance: -
d_gene: TRBD1
CDR3nt: TGTGCCAGCAGCCGTGACAGGGGGCGTGATCAGTTCTTC
CDR3aa: CASSRDRGRDQFF

v_gene: TRBV7-7
j_gene: TRBJ2-5
abundance: -
d_gene: -
CDR3nt: TGTGCTAGCAGCTTAGACCCCTCCGGGACCCAGTACTTC
CDR3aa: CASSLDPSGTQYF

v_gene: TRBV11-2
j_gene: TRBJ2-5
abundance: -
d_gene: -
CDR3nt: TGTGCCAGCAGCTTCGGACAGATTGAAGAGACCCAGTACTTC
CDR3aa: CASSFGQIEETQYF

v_gene: TRBV28
j_gene: TRBJ2-7
abundance: -
d_gene: TRBD1
CDR3nt: TGTGCCAGTTCCCGGGACAGGAGCTCCTACGAGCAGTACTTC
CDR3aa: CASSRDRSSYEQYF